Sequencing of this T cell receptor (beta chain) was carried out in a study of blood T cells in healthy people across ages. A J-beta primer mix and a sample-barcoded 5' primer were used in a second PCR of roughly 6 to 12 cycles. A single record per CDR3 protein comes from TCRdb applying MiXCR to the 5' RACE reads. Of roughly 1,500,000 distinct CDR3 sequences listed, around two fifths are singletons. The CDR3 totals 17 residues. Germline-derived CDR1 and CDR2 are SGHVS and FNYEAQ. The ends were cut back, 4 bases at V and 8 bases at J, with 24 bases in the middle. The specimen sequenced was blood. The chain combines TRBV7-6 with TRBJ2-1; D may be TRBD1 or TRBD2 (5 bases each). This receptor was obtained from a young woman in good health. The CDR3 is CASSSLSLGPGIDEQFF. In DNA form, the CDR3 reads TGTGCCAGCAGCTCTCTTTCTTTGGGACCTGGTATCGATGAGCAGTTCTTC.